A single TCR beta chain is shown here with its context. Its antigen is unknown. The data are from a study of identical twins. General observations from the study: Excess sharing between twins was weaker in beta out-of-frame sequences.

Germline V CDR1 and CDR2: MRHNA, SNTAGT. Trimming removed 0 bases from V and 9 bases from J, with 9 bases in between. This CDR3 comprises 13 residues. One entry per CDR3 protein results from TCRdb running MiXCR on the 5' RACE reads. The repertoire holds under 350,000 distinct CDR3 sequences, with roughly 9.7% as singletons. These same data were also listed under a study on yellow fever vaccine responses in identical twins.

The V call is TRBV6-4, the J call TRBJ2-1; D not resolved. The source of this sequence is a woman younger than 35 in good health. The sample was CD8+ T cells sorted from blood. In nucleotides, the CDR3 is TGTGCCAGCAGTGACTCATCGGTCAGTGAGCAGTTCTTC. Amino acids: CASSDSSVSEQFF.